The clone carrying this T cell receptor beta chain was detected a few times. The target antigen is unknown. Construction of TCR beta libraries was performed using quantitative 5'-RACE with molecular barcodes. TCRdb independently ran MiXCR on the 5' RACE reads; one entry per CDR3 protein. The table includes 130,000 or so distinct CDR3 sequences, roughly a sixth detected once. The sample comes from a study of CD8 T cells in ankylosing spondylitis. Deletions cut 1 base from V and 1 base from J, with 2 bases between. This CDR3 spans 14 amino acids. General study findings and limits: As for the disease-linked clones, they showed a CD8+ phenotype and occurred at relatively low frequencies in peripheral blood. According to the report, clones linked to the disease were significantly enriched in matched synovial fluid samples taken from ankylosing spondylitis patients. Earlier literature documents some of the motif variants in reactive arthritis synovial fluid and blood. In ankylosing spondylitis blood, a motif of about eight highly homologous TCR beta variants appeared characteristic.

The chain carries TRBV12-3 or TRBV12-4 and TRBJ2-6, with D uncertain. Sequencing was carried out using blood, either unsorted or a sorted T cell fraction (not recorded which). The sequence came from a male donor with ankylosing spondylitis. CDR3 amino acids: CASSLVSGANVLTF. The CDR3 region has the DNA TGTGCCAGCAGTTTAGTTTCTGGGGCCAACGTCCTGACTTTC.